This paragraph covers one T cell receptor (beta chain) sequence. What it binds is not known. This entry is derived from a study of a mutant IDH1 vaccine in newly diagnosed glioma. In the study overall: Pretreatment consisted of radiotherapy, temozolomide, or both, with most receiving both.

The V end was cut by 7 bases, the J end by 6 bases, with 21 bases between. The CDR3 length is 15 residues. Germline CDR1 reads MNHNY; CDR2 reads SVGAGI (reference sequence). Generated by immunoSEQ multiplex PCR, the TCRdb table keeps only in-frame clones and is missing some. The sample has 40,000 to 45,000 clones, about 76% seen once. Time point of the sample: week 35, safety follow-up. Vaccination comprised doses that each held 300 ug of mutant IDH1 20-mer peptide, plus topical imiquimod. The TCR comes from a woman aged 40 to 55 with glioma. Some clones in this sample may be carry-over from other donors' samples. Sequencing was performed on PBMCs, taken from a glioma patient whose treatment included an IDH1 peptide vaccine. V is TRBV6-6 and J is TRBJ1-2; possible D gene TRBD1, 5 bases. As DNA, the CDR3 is TGTGCCAGCACTACTGTGGAGGGGTTGGGACATGGCTACACCTTC. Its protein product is CASTTVEGLGHGYTF.